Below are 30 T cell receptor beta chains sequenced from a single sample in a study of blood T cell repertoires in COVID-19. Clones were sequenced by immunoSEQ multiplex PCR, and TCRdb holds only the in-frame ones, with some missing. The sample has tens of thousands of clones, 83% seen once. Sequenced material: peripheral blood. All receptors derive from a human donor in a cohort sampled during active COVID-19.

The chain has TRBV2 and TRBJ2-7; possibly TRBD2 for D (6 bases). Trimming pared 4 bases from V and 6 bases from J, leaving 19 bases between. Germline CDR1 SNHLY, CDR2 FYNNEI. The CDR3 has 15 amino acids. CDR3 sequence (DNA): TGTGCCAGCAGTGTAACGGCCGGGACTGGGGGCGAGCAGTACTTC. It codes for CASSVTAGTGGEQYF.

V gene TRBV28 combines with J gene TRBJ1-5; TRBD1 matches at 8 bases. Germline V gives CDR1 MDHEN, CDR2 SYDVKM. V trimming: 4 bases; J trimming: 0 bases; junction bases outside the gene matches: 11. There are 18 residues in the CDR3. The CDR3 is CASSYLQGAVYSNQPQHF. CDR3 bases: TGTGCCAGCAGTTACCTCCAGGGGGCGGTTTATAGCAATCAGCCCCAGCATTTT.

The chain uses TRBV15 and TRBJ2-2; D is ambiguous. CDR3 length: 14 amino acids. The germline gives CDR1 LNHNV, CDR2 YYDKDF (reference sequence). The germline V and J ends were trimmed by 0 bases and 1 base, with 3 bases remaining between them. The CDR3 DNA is TGTGCCACCAGCAGAGACGTGAACACCGGGGAGCTGTTTTTT. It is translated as CATSRDVNTGELFF. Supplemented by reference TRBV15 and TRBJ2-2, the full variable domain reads DAMVIQNPRYQVTQFGKPVTLSCSQTLNHNVMYWYQQKSSQAPKLLFHYYDKDFNNEADTPDNFQSRRPNTSFCFLDIRSPGLGDTAMYLCATSRDVNTGELFFGEGSRLTVL.

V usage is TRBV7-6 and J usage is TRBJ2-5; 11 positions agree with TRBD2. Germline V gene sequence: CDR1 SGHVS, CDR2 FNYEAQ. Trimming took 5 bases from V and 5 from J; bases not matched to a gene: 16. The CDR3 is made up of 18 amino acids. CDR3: CASSARGLAARYEETQYF. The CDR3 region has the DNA TGTGCCAGCAGCGCCAGGGGACTAGCGGCTCGTTATGAGGAGACCCAGTACTTC.

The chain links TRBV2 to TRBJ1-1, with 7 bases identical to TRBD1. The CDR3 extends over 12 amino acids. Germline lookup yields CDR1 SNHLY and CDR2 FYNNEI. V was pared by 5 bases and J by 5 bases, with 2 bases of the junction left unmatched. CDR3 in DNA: TGTGCCAGCAGTTCGACAGGGACTGAAGCTTTCTTT. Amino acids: CASSSTGTEAFF.

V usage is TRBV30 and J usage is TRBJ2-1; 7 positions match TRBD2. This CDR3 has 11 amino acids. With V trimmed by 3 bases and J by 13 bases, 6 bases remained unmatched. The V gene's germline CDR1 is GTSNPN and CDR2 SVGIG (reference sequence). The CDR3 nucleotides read TGTGCCTGGAGCCCCAGCGGGAATCAGTTCTTC. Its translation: CAWSPSGNQFF.

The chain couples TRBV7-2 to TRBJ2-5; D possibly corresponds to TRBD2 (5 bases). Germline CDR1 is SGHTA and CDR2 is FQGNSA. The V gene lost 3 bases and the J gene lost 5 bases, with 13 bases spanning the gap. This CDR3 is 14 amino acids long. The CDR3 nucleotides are TGTGCCAGCAGCTTGGGAGTCGGAGGCGAGACCCAGTACTTC. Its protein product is CASSLGVGGETQYF.

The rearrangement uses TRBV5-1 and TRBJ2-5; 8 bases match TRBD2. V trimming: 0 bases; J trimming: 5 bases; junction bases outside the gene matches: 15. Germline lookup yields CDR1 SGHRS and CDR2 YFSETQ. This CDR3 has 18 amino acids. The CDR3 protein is CASSLVFPRLALRETQYF. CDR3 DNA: TGCGCCAGCAGCTTGGTATTCCCTCGACTAGCGTTGCGGGAGACCCAGTACTTC.

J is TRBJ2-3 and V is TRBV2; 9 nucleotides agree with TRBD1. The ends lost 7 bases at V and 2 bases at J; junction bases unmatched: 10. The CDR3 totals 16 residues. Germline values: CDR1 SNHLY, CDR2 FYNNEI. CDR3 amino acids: CASTREQGAPTDTQYF. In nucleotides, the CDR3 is TGTGCCAGCACCAGAGAACAGGGGGCGCCCACAGATACGCAGTATTTT.

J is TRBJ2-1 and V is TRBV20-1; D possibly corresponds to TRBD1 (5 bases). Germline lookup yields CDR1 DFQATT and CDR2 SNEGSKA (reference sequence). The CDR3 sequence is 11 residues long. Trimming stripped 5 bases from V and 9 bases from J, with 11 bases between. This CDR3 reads CSAYRSVEQFF. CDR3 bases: TGCAGTGCTTACAGGAGTGTTGAGCAGTTCTTC.

The CDR3 protein is CASSPQGAQNIQYF. CDR3 coding DNA: TGTGCCAGCAGCCCGCAGGGGGCGCAAAACATTCAGTACTTC. The J gene is TRBJ2-4, the V gene TRBV6-2 or TRBV6-3, with TRBD1 matching over 8 bases. The CDR3 is 14 amino acids. The V segment lost 6 bases and the J segment 5 bases; nucleotides outside the gene matches: 6. From germline, CDR1 is MNHEY and CDR2 SVGEGT.

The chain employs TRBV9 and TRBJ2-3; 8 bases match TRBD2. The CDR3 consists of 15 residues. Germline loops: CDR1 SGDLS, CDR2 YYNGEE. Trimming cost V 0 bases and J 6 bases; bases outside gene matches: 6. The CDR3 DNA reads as TGTGCCAGCAGCGTAGAGGCGGGGGGAAGGGATACGCAGTATTTT. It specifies CASSVEAGGRDTQYF.

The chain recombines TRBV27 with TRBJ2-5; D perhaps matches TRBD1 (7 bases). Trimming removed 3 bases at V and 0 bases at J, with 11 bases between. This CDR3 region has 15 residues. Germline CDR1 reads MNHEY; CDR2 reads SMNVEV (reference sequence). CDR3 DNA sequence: TGTGCCAGCAGTTTGGCGGGACAGAACCAAGAGACCCAGTACTTC. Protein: CASSLAGQNQETQYF.

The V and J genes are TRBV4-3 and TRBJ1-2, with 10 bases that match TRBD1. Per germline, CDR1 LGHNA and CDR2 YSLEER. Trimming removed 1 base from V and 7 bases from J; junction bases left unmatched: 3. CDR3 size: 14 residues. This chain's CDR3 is CASSQGQGARGYTF. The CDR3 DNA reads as TGCGCCAGCAGCCAAGGACAGGGGGCTCGTGGCTACACCTTC.

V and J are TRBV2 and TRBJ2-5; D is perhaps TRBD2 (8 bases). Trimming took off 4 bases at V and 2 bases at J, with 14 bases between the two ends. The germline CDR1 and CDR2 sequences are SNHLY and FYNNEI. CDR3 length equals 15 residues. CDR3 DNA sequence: TGTGCCAGCAGTGCGGGAGGGGGCCGACAAGAGACCCAGTACTTC. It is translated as CASSAGGGRQETQYF.

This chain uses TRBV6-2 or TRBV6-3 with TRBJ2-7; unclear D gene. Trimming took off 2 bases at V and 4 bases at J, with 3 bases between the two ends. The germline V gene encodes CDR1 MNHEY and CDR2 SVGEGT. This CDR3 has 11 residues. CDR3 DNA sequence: TGTGCCAGCAGTTACCAGTACGAGCAGTACTTC. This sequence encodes CASSYQYEQYF.

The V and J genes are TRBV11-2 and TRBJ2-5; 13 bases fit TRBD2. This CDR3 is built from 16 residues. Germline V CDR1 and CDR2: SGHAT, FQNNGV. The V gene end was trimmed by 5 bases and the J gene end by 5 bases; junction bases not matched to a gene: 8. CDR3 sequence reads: CASSPGPGLAGETQYF. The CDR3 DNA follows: TGTGCCAGCAGCCCCGGTCCGGGACTAGCGGGGGAGACCCAGTACTTC.

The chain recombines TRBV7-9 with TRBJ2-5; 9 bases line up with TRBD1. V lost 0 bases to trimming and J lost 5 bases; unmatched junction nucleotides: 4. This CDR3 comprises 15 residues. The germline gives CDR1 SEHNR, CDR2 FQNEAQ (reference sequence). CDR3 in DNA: TGTGCCAGCAGCTTAGCTGGACAGGGGATGGAGACCCAGTACTTC. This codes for CASSLAGQGMETQYF.

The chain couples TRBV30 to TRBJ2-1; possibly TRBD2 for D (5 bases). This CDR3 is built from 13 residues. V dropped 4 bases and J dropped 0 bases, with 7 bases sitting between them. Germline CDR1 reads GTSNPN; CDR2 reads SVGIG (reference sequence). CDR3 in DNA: TGTGCCTGGAAAGGGAGCTCCTACAATGAGCAGTTCTTC. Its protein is CAWKGSSYNEQFF.

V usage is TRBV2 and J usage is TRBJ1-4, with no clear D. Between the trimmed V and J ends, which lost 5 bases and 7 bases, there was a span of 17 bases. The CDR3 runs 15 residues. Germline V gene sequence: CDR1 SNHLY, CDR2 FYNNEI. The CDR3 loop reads CASSSPGLSVEKLFF. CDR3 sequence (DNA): TGTGCCAGCAGTTCACCCGGACTGTCGGTTGAAAAACTGTTTTTT.

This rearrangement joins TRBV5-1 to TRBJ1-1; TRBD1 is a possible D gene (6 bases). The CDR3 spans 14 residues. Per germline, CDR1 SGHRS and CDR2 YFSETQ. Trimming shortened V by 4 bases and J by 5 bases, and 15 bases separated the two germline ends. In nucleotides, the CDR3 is TGCGCCAGCAGCGTAACTCAGGGGTATACTGAAGCTTTCTTT. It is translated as CASSVTQGYTEAFF.

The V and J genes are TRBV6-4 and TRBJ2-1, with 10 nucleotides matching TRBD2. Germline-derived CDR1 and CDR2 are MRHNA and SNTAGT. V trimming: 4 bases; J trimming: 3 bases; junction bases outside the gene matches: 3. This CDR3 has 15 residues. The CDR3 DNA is TGTGCCAGCAGTGCCCAGCGGGGGGGCTACAATGAGCAGTTCTTC. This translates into CASSAQRGGYNEQFF.

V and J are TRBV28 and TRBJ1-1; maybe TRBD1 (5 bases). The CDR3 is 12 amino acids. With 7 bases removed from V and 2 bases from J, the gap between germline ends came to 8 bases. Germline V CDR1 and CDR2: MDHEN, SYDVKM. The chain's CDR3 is CASKGVNTEAFF. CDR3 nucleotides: TGTGCCAGCAAAGGGGTCAACACTGAAGCTTTCTTT.

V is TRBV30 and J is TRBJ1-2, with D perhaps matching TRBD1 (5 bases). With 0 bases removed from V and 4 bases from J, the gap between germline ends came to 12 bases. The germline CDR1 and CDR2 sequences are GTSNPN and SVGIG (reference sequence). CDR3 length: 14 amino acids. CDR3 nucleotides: TGTGCCTGGAGTGTACCAGGGTACCTCTATGGCTACACCTTC. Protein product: CAWSVPGYLYGYTF.

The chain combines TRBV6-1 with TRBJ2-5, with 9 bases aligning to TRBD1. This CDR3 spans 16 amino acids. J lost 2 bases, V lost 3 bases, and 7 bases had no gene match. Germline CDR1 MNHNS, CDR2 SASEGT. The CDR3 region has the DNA TGTGCCAGCAGTGAGCATCCGGGACAGGGTCAAGAGACCCAGTACTTC. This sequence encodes CASSEHPGQGQETQYF.

The CDR3 is CASSRLAGYSTDTQYF. The CDR3 nucleotides read TGTGCCAGCAGTCGACTAGCGGGATACAGCACAGATACGCAGTATTTT. V gene TRBV27 combines with J gene TRBJ2-3; TRBD2 aligns across 11 bases. Germline lookup yields CDR1 MNHEY and CDR2 SMNVEV (reference sequence). CDR3 length equals 16 residues. The J segment lost 0 bases and the V segment lost 5 bases, leaving 4 bases of the junction unmatched.

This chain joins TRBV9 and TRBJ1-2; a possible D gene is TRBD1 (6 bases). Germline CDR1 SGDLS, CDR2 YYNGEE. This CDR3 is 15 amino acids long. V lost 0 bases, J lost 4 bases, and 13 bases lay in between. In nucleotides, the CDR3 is TGTGCCAGCAGCGTAGACGGGGGGCACCTCTATGGCTACACCTTC. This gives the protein CASSVDGGHLYGYTF. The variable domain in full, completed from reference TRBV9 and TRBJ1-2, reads DSGVTQTPKHLITATGQRVTLRCSPRSGDLSVYWYQQSLDQGLQFLIQYYNGEERAKGNILERFSAQQFPDLHSELNLSSLELGDSALYFCASSVDGGHLYGYTFGSGTRLTVV.

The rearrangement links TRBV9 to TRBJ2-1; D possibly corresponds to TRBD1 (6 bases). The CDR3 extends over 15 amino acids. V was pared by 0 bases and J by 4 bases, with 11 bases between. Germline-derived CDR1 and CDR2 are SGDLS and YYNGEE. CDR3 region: CASSVGTALYNEQFF. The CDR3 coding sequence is TGTGCCAGCAGCGTAGGGACAGCCCTTTACAATGAGCAGTTCTTC.

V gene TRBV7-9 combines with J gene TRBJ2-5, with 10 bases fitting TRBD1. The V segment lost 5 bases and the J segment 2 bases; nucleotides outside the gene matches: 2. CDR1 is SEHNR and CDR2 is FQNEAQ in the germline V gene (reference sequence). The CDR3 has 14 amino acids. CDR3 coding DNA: TGTGCCAGCAGCGGACAGGGGGGACAAGAGACCCAGTACTTC. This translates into CASSGQGGQETQYF.

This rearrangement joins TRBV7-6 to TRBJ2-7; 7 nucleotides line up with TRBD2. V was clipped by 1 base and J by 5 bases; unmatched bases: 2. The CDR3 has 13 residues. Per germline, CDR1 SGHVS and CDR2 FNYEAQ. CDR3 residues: CASSLDGRNEQYF. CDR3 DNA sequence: TGTGCCAGCAGCTTAGACGGGAGGAACGAGCAGTACTTC.